The T cell receptor beta chain under discussion was sequenced for a study of blood T cell repertoires in COVID-19. Sequencing was performed with immunoSEQ multiplex PCR; in TCRdb, only in-frame clones are kept and a portion is missing. This repertoire shows fewer than 250,000 clones, nearly 90% found once; its top ten account for 11%. The ends were cut back, 1 base at V and 6 bases at J, with 11 bases in the middle. Germline V lookup: CDR1 LNHDA, CDR2 SQIVND (reference sequence). The CDR3 is 14 residues long. Sequencing was carried out using PBMCs or T cells enriched from blood (not recorded which). The sequence derives from a man under 40 who had recovered from COVID-19. The chain employs TRBV19 and TRBJ2-3, with D possibly being TRBD2 (6 bases). The CDR3 nucleotides are TGTGCCAGTAGTATAGGTGCGGGGACGGATACGCAGTATTTT. Its translation is CASSIGAGTDTQYF.